The 28 T cell receptor beta chains below come from one sample, sequenced in a study of cytomegalovirus exposure and HLA in healthy donors. The PCR was carried out with 60 Vbeta primers and 13 Jbeta primers. TCRdb keeps only in-frame clones here, not all; method: immunoSEQ multiplex PCR. The sample carries around 200,000 clones, roughly 78% recorded once. Sequenced: PBMCs. These receptors were obtained from a boy aged 5-17 years in good health and CMV-seronegative.

As for this clone: The germline gene is not matched at one end of the junction; a read error may be the cause. V gene TRBV7-9 combines with J gene TRBJ1-6; the match to TRBD1 covers 8 bases. The germline V gene encodes CDR1 SEHNR and CDR2 FQNEAQ (reference sequence). CDR3 length: 16 residues. The CDR3 bases are TGTTCCAGCAGCCACATCCTAACAGGGGGAGATTCACCCCTCCACTTT. Translated: CSSSHILTGGDSPLHF.

This rearrangement joins TRBV19 to TRBJ1-5; D is unresolved. This CDR3 is 12 amino acids long. Germline CDR1 LNHDA, CDR2 SQIVND (reference sequence). The V end was cut by 5 bases, the J end by 6 bases, with 8 bases between. The DNA for the CDR3 is TGTGCCAGTAGTGAGGGAGGTCAGCCCCAGCATTTT. Translation gives CASSEGGQPQHF.

The J gene is TRBJ2-5, the V gene TRBV10-3; 10 nucleotides line up with TRBD2. The germline V gene encodes CDR1 ENHRY and CDR2 SYGVKD. V shed 6 bases and J 5 bases; nucleotides not matched to a gene: 6. This CDR3 spans 14 amino acids. In DNA form, the CDR3 reads TGTGCCATCAGCTCCAGCGGGAGGGGGGAGACCCAGTACTTC. Translation gives CAISSSGRGETQYF.

This rearrangement joins TRBV5-6 to TRBJ1-1; D not resolved. Trimming took 4 bases from V and 2 from J, leaving 18 bases between them. Germline V gene sequence: CDR1 SGHDT, CDR2 YYEEEE. CDR3 size: 16 residues. The CDR3 protein is CASSNRPLGVNTEAFF. The CDR3 nucleotides are TGTGCCAGCAGCAATCGACCACTGGGAGTCAACACTGAAGCTTTCTTT.

This rearrangement joins TRBV6-4 to TRBJ2-6; D remains ambiguous. V lost 5 bases, J lost 0 bases, and 11 bases lay in between. This CDR3 is built from 16 residues. The germline gives CDR1 MRHNA, CDR2 SNTAGT. DNA for the CDR3: TGTGCCAGCAGTTCCAGCGTAAGCTCTGGGGCCAACGTCCTGACTTTC. Translating gives CASSSSVSSGANVLTF.

The chain links TRBV27 to TRBJ1-1; D gene ambiguous. Germline CDR1 and CDR2: MNHEY and SMNVEV (reference sequence). The CDR3 consists of 18 residues. Trimming took 4 bases from V and 6 from J, leaving 27 bases between them. In DNA, the CDR3 is TGTGCCAGCAGTTCAATCCCGGACTGGATCCGGGGAACCTCTGAAGCTTTCTTT. Residues: CASSSIPDWIRGTSEAFF.

This rearrangement joins TRBV19 to TRBJ1-3; possible D gene TRBD1, 5 bases. This CDR3 has 16 amino acids. Trimming shortened V by 3 bases and J by 0 bases, and 12 bases separated the two germline ends. Per the germline V gene, CDR1 is LNHDA and CDR2 is SQIVND (reference sequence). CDR3: CASSMPGGNSGNTIYF. The DNA of the CDR3 is TGTGCCAGTAGTATGCCCGGGGGGAACTCTGGAAACACCATATATTTT.

CDR3 nucleotides: TGTGCCACCAGCAGGGACAGGGGCCTAACACCCCTCCACTTT. Translating gives CATSRDRGLTPLHF. V gene TRBV15 combines with J gene TRBJ1-6; TRBD1 aligns across 9 bases. Losses at the gene ends were 3 bases for V and 11 bases for J; bases not matched to a gene: 5. This CDR3 has 14 amino acids. Germline CDR1 is LNHNV and CDR2 is YYDKDF (reference sequence). Looking up the rest from reference TRBV15 and TRBJ1-6 gives the full variable domain: DAMVIQNPRYQVTQFGKPVTLSCSQTLNHNVMYWYQQKSSQAPKLLFHYYDKDFNNEADTPDNFQSRRPNTSFCFLDIRSPGLGDTAMYLCATSRDRGLTPLHFGNGTRLTVT.

The chain links TRBV9 to TRBJ2-2, with D maybe TRBD1 (6 bases). The V end was cut by 6 bases, the J end by 1 base, with 16 bases between. The CDR3 consists of 16 residues. Germline V gene lookup returns CDR1 SGDLS and CDR2 YYNGEE. The chain's CDR3 is CASTRQDGMNTGELFF. CDR3 DNA: TGTGCCAGCACAAGACAGGACGGGATGAACACCGGGGAGCTGTTTTTT.

This chain uses TRBV6-1 with TRBJ2-7; possible D gene TRBD1, 6 bases. Trimming stripped 4 bases from V and 3 bases from J, with 19 bases between. The CDR3 runs to 16 residues. Germline CDR1 MNHNS, CDR2 SASEGT. The CDR3 sequence is CASSVPISGHLYEQYF. As DNA, the CDR3 is TGTGCCAGCAGTGTCCCGATATCGGGACATCTCTACGAGCAGTACTTC.

The V call is TRBV5-1, the J call TRBJ1-6; D may be TRBD1 (5 bases). Germline CDR1 is SGHRS and CDR2 is YFSETQ. This CDR3 is 14 amino acids long. Trimming took off 7 bases at V and 10 bases at J, with 18 bases between the two ends. The CDR3 DNA reads as TGCGCCAGCGCTGGGGGAGGGAGAGAATCACCCCTCCACTTT. It is translated as CASAGGGRESPLHF.

This chain joins TRBV19 and TRBJ1-2; 7 nucleotides line up with TRBD1. J gave up 2 bases and V 7 bases, and 4 bases lay outside the gene matches. Germline V gives CDR1 LNHDA, CDR2 SQIVND (reference sequence). CDR3 length: 13 residues. Here the CDR3 reads CASTTGLNYGYTF. CDR3 coding DNA: TGTGCCAGTACGACAGGGTTAAACTATGGCTACACCTTC. Full variable domain (rest looked up from reference TRBV19 and TRBJ1-2): DGGITQSPKYLFRKEGQNVTLSCEQNLNHDAMYWYRQDPGQGLRLIYYSQIVNDFQKGDIAEGYSVSREKKESFPLTVTSAQKNPTAFYLCASTTGLNYGYTFGSGTRLTVV.

The chain couples TRBV11-2 to TRBJ1-1; D gene ambiguous. CDR1 is SGHAT and CDR2 is FQNNGV in the germline V gene. This CDR3 spans 11 amino acids. Trimming took 5 bases from V and 11 from J, leaving 12 bases between them. The CDR3 loop is CASSRSKSAFF. The CDR3 nucleotides read TGTGCCAGCAGCCGAAGCAAATCGGCTTTCTTT.

The rearrangement uses TRBV30 and TRBJ1-6, with 8 bases matching TRBD1. The CDR3 runs 16 residues. Germline loops: CDR1 GTSNPN, CDR2 SVGIG (reference sequence). The V and J ends lost 0 bases and 6 bases, in that order; junction bases with no gene match: 7. CDR3 nucleotides: TGTGCCTGGAGTGTTGACTACACAGGGGGTAATTCACCCCTCCACTTT. Amino acid sequence: CAWSVDYTGGNSPLHF.

CDR3 DNA sequence: TGTGCCAGCAGCACATCCGGGACAGGGGCGCGGTATGGCTACACCTTC. Translating gives CASSTSGTGARYGYTF. V gene TRBV11-2 combines with J gene TRBJ1-2; TRBD1 matches at 10 bases. The V gene's germline CDR1 is SGHAT and CDR2 FQNNGV. Germline trimming cut 5 bases from V and 5 bases from J; bases unmatched to any gene: 11. The CDR3 runs 16 residues.

This clone came up a few times. The chain couples TRBV29-1 to TRBJ2-3; D might be TRBD2 (5 bases). V lost 5 bases, J lost 6 bases, and 12 bases lay in between. The germline V gene has CDR1 SQVTM and CDR2 ANQGSEA. The CDR3 has 12 amino acids. The CDR3 DNA is TGCAGCGTTCAGAGGGTTGGGGATACGCAGTATTTT. It codes for CSVQRVGDTQYF.

This sequence joins TRBV7-3 and TRBJ2-5; perhaps TRBD1 as D (6 bases). Trimming shortened V by 3 bases and J by 7 bases, and 12 bases separated the two germline ends. Germline assignment: CDR1 SGHTA and CDR2 FQGTGA. This CDR3 region has 13 residues. The DNA for the CDR3 is TGTGCCAGCAGCTTGGGACAAGATGGGACCCAGTACTTC. Residues: CASSLGQDGTQYF.

This clone was recorded only once. V gene TRBV9 combines with J gene TRBJ2-7; no reliable D call. The CDR3 is made up of 14 amino acids. The germline V gene encodes CDR1 SGDLS and CDR2 YYNGEE. Trimming stripped 0 bases from V and 1 base from J, with 8 bases between. The CDR3 bases are TGTGCCAGCAGCGTAGGTATTCTTTCCTACGAGCAGTACTTC. This encodes CASSVGILSYEQYF.

The DNA of the CDR3 is TGCGCCAGCAGCACCGTGACTAGCGGAAGGGAGACCCAGTACTTC. Protein: CASSTVTSGRETQYF. The chain recombines TRBV5-1 with TRBJ2-5, with TRBD2 matching over 9 bases. The ends lost 4 bases at V and 5 bases at J; junction bases unmatched: 9. Germline V gives CDR1 SGHRS, CDR2 YFSETQ. There are 15 residues in the CDR3.

The chain carries TRBV27 and TRBJ1-2; no clear D. V was clipped by 5 bases and J by 7 bases, with 17 bases between them. The CDR3 is made up of 14 amino acids. The germline V gene encodes CDR1 MNHEY and CDR2 SMNVEV (reference sequence). The CDR3 loop is CASSPVLWALGYTF. In nucleotides, the CDR3 is TGTGCCAGCAGTCCGGTATTGTGGGCGCTTGGCTACACCTTC.

The chain joins TRBV19 to TRBJ2-3; TRBD1 matches at 8 bases. With V trimmed by 4 bases and J by 2 bases, 11 bases remained unmatched. CDR3 length equals 17 residues. Germline CDR1 and CDR2: LNHDA and SQIVND (reference sequence). Here the CDR3 DNA reads TGTGCCAGTAGTACACCCTTCGGGACAGGAGACACAGATACGCAGTATTTT. Its translation is CASSTPFGTGDTDTQYF.

This sequence joins TRBV30 and TRBJ1-1, with D tentatively TRBD1 (6 bases). Germline values: CDR1 GTSNPN, CDR2 SVGIG (reference sequence). V lost 5 bases and J lost 0, with 10 bases in between. This CDR3 has 13 amino acids. The CDR3 DNA follows: TGTGCCTGGGAGGACAGAGTGAACACTGAAGCTTTCTTT. This encodes CAWEDRVNTEAFF.

This chain uses TRBV6-1 with TRBJ1-2, with unresolved D. The germline V gene has CDR1 MNHNS and CDR2 SASEGT. The CDR3 has 12 amino acids. V was clipped by 2 bases and J by 4 bases, with 5 bases between them. For the CDR3, the DNA is TGTGCCAGCAGTGAACCCTTCTATGGCTACACCTTC. Its translation: CASSEPFYGYTF.

This clone showed up just once. This chain connects TRBV19 to TRBJ1-1, with D maybe TRBD1 (6 bases). The CDR3 has 13 amino acids. V shed 6 bases and J shed 0 bases, with 8 bases lying between them. CDR1 is LNHDA and CDR2 is SQIVND in the germline V gene (reference sequence). CDR3 amino acids: CASSGQLNTEAFF. CDR3 coding DNA: TGTGCCAGTAGCGGACAGTTGAACACTGAAGCTTTCTTT. Variable domain in full (rest from reference TRBV19 and TRBJ1-1): DGGITQSPKYLFRKEGQNVTLSCEQNLNHDAMYWYRQDPGQGLRLIYYSQIVNDFQKGDIAEGYSVSREKKESFPLTVTSAQKNPTAFYLCASSGQLNTEAFFGQGTRLTVV.

The V call is TRBV2, the J call TRBJ1-1; D gene ambiguous. This CDR3 comprises 11 residues. Trimming removed 5 bases at V and 4 bases at J, with 5 bases between. The germline gives CDR1 SNHLY, CDR2 FYNNEI. CDR3: CASSYSTEAFF. In DNA form, the CDR3 reads TGTGCCAGCAGTTACAGCACTGAAGCTTTCTTT.

The chain couples TRBV7-2 to TRBJ2-7; weak D call: TRBD1 (5 bases). CDR3 length equals 12 residues. In germline, CDR1 is SGHTA, CDR2 FQGNSA. V was trimmed by 5 bases and J by 4 bases, leaving 9 bases between them. In nucleotides, the CDR3 is TGTGCCAGCAGCCCCCCAGGGTACGAGCAGTACTTC. It codes for CASSPPGYEQYF.

This chain uses TRBV6-5 with TRBJ1-1; 8 bases match TRBD1. The CDR3 extends over 14 amino acids. Losses at the gene ends were 9 bases for V and 4 bases for J; bases not matched to a gene: 10. CDR1 and CDR2 (germline): MNHEY, SVGAGI. CDR3 in amino acids: CASSRRGLSTEAFF. In DNA form, the CDR3 reads TGTGCCAGTTCCCGCAGGGGGCTGAGCACTGAAGCTTTCTTT.

The V gene is TRBV19, the J gene TRBJ1-1; no clear D. CDR1 is LNHDA and CDR2 is SQIVND in the germline V gene (reference sequence). V lost 7 bases to trimming and J lost 1 base, with 10 bases between them. This CDR3 is built from 13 residues. The CDR3 spells CASTSAGNTEAFF. The CDR3 DNA reads TGTGCCAGTACTTCCGCGGGGAACACTGAAGCTTTCTTT.